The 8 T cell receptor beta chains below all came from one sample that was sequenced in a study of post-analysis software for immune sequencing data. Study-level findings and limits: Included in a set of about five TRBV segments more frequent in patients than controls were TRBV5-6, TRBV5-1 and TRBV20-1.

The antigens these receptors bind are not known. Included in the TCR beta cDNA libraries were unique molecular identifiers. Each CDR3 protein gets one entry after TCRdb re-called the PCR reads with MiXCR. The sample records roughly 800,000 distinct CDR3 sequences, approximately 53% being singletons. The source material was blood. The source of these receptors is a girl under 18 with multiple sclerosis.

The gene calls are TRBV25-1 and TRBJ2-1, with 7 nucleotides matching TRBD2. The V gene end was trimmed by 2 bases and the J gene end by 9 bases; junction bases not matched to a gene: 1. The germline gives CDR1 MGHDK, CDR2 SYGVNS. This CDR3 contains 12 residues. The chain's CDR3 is CASSEPGGEQFF. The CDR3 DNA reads TGTGCCAGCAGTGAACCGGGGGGTGAGCAGTTCTTC.

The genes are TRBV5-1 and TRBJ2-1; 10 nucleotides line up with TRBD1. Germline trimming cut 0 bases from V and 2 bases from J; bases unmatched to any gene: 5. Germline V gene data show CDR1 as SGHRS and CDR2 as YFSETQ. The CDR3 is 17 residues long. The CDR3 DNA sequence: TGCGCCAGCAGCTTGGGTTGGACAGGGGGGACCTACAATGAGCAGTTCTTC. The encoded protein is CASSLGWTGGTYNEQFF.

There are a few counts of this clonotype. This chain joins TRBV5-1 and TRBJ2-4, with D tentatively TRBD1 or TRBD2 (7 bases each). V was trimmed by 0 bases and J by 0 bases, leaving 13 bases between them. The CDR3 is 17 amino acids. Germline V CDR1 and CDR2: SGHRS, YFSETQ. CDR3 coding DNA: TGCGCCAGCAGCTTGGCCAGGGGGGGCCGAGCCAAAAACATTCAGTACTTC. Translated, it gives CASSLARGGRAKNIQYF.

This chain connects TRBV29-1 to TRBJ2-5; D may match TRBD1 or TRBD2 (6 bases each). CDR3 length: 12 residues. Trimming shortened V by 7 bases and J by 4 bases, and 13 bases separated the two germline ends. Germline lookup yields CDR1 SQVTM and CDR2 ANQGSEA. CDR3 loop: CSATEGGETQYF. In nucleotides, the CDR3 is TGCAGCGCAACTGAGGGGGGAGAGACCCAGTACTTC.

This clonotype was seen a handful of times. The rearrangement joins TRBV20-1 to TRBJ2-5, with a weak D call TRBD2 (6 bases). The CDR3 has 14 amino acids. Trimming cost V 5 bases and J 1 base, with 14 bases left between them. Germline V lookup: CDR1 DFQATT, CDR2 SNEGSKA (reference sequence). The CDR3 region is CSASLAATQETQYF. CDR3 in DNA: TGCAGTGCTTCACTAGCAGCTACCCAAGAGACCCAGTACTTC.

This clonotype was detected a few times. The CDR3 here is CAISQDREGGYTF. CDR3 nucleotide sequence: TGTGCCATCAGCCAGGACAGGGAGGGTGGCTACACCTTC. This sequence joins TRBV10-3 and TRBJ1-2, with 8 bases identical to TRBD1. The CDR3 sequence is 13 residues long. CDR1 and CDR2 from the germline V gene are ENHRY and SYGVKD. V trimming: 6 bases; J trimming: 7 bases; junction bases outside the gene matches: 7.

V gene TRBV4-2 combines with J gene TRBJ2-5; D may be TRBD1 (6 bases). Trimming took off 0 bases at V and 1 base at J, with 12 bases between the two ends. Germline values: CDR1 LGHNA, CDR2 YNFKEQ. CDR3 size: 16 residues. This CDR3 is CASSQDGTGSQETQYF. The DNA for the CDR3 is TGTGCCAGCAGCCAAGATGGAACAGGGAGCCAAGAGACCCAGTACTTC.

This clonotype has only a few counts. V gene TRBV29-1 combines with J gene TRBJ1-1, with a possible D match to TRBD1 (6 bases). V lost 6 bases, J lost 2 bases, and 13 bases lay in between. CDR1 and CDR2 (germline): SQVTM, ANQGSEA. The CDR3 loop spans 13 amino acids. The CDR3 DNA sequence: TGCAGCGTCCCGGGACATCAAAACACTGAAGCTTTCTTT. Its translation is CSVPGHQNTEAFF.